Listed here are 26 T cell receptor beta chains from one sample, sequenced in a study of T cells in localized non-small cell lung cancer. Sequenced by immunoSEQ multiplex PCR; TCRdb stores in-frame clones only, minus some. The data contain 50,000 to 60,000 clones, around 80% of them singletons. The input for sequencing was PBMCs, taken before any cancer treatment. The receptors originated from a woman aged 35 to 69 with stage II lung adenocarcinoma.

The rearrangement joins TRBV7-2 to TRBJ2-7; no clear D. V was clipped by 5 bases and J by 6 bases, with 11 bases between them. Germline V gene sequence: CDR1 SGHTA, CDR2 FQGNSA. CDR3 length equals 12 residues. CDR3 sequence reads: CASSIRTGEQYF. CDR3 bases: TGTGCCAGCAGCATCCGGACGGGCGAGCAGTACTTC.

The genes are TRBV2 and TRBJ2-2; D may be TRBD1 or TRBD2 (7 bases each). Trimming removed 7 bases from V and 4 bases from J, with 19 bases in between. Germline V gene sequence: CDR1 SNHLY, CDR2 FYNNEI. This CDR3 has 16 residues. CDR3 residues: CASKSKRGQSTGELFF. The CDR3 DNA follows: TGTGCCAGCAAATCAAAGCGGGGACAGTCCACCGGGGAGCTGTTTTTT.

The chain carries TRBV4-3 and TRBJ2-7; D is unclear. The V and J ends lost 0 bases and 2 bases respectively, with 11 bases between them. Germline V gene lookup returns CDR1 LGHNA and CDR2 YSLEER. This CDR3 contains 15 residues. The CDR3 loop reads CASSQEREAPYEQYF. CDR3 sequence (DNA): TGCGCCAGCAGCCAAGAGCGAGAAGCGCCCTACGAGCAGTACTTC.

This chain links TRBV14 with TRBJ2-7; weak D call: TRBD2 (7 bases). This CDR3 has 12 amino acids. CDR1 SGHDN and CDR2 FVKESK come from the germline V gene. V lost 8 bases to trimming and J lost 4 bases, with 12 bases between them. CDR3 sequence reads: CASRGGGYEQYF. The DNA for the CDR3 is TGTGCCAGCCGAGGGGGGGGATACGAGCAGTACTTC.

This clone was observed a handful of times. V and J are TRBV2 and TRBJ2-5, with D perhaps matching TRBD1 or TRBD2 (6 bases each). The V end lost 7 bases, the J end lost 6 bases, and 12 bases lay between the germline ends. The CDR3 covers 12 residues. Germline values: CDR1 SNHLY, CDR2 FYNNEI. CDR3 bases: TGTGCCAGCAAGGTTCGGGGGCAGACCCAGTACTTC. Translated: CASKVRGQTQYF.

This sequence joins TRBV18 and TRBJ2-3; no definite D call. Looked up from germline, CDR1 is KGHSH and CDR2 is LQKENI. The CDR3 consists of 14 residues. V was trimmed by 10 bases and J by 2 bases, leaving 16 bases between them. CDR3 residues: CATSQSRTTDTQYF. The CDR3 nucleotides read TGTGCCACCTCCCAGTCTAGAACCACAGATACGCAGTATTTT.

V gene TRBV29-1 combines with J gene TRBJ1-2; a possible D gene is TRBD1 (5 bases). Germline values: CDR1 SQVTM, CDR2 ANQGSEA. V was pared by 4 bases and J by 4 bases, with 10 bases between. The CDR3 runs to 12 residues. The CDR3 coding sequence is TGCAGCGTTGCAACAGGACCCTATGGCTACACCTTC. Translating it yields CSVATGPYGYTF.

CDR3 sequence (DNA): TGTGCCAGCAGCACGACCTACACAGATACGCAGTATTTT. Translated: CASSTTYTDTQYF. The V and J genes are TRBV13 and TRBJ2-3; D is unclear. The V gene's germline CDR1 is PRHDT and CDR2 FYEKMQ (reference sequence). Trimming pared 5 bases from V and 2 bases from J, leaving 8 bases between. The CDR3 is 13 residues long.

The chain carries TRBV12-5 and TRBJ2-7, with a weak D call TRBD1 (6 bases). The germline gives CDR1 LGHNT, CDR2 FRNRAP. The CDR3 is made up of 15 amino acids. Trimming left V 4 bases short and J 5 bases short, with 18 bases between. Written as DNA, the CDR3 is TGTGCTAGTGGTTGGGGGCGGCGGAACTTCGACGAGCAGTACTTC. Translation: CASGWGRRNFDEQYF.

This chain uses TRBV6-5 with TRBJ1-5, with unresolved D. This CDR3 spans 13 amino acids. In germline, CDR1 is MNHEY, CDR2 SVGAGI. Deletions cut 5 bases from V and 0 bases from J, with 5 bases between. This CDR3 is CASSSSSNQPQHF. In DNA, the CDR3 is TGTGCCAGCAGTAGCAGTAGCAATCAGCCCCAGCATTTT.

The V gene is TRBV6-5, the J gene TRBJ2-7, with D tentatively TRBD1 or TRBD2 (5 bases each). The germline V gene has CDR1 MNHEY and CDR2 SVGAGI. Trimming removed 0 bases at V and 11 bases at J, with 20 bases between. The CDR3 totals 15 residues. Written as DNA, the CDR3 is TGTGCCAGCAGTTACTCGAATAGTCCCGGGACGGCGAAGTACTTC. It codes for CASSYSNSPGTAKYF.

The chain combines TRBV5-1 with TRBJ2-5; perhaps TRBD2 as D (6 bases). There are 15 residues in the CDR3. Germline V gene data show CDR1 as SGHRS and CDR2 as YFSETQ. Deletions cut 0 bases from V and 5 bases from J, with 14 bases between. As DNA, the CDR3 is TGCGCCAGCAGCTTGGTAGCAGGGAGGTATGAGACCCAGTACTTC. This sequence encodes CASSLVAGRYETQYF.

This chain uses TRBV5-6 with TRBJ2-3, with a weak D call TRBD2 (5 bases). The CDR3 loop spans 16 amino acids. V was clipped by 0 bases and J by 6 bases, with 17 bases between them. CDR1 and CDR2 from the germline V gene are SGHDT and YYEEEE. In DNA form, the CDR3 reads TGTGCCAGCAGCTTGGCGGGGTCAAGGGCACAGGATACGCAGTATTTT. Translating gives CASSLAGSRAQDTQYF.

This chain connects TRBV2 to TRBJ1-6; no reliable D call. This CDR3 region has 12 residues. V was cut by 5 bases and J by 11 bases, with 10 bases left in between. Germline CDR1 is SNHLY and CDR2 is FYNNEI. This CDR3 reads CASSLQPTPLHF. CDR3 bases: TGTGCCAGCAGTCTCCAACCTACACCCCTCCACTTT.

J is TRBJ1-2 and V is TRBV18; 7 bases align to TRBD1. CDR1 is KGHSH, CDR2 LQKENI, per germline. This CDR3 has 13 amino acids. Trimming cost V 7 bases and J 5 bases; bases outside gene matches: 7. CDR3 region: CASFRTGWYGYTF. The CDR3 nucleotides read TGTGCCAGCTTCCGGACAGGCTGGTATGGCTACACCTTC.

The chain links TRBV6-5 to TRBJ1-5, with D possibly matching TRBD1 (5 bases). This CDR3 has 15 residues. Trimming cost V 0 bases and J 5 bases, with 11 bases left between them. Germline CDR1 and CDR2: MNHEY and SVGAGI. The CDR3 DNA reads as TGTGCCAGCAGTTACTCGACGGGGGGGGATCAGCCCCAGCATTTT. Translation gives CASSYSTGGDQPQHF.

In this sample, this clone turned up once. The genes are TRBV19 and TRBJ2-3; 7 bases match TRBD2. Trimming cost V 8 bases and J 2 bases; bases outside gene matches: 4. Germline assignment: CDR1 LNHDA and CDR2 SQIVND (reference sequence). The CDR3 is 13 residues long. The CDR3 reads CASSGGITDTQYF. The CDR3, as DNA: TGTGCCAGTTCCGGGGGGATCACAGATACGCAGTATTTT.

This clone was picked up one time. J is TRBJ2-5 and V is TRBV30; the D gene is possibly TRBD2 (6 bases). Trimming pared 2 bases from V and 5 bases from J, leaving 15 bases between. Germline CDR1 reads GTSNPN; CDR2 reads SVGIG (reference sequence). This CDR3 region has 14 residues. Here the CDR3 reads CAWSRGKHKETQYF. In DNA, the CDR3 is TGTGCCTGGAGTCGGGGGAAGCACAAGGAGACCCAGTACTTC.

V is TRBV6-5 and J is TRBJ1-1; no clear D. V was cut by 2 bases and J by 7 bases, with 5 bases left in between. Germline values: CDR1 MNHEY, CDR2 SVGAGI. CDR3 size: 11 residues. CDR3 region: CASSYELEAFF. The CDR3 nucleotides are TGTGCCAGCAGTTACGAACTTGAAGCTTTCTTT.

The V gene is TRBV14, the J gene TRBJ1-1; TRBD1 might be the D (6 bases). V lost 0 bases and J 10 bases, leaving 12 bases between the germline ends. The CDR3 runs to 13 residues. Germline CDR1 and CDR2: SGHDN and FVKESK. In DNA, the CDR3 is TGTGCCAGCAGCCAAGAGGGGGCGGGTATAGCTTTCTTT. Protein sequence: CASSQEGAGIAFF.

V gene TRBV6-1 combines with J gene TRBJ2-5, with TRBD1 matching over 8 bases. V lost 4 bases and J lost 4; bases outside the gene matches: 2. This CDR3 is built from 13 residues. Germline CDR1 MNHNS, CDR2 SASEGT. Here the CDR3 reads CASSVDRGETQYF. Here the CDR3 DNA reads TGTGCCAGCAGTGTCGACAGGGGAGAGACCCAGTACTTC.

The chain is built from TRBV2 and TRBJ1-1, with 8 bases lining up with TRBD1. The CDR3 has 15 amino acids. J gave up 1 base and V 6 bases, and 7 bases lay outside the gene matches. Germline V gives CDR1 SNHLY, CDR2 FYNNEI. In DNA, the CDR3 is TGTGCCAGCAGGTACCGGGACAGGCCGAACACTGAAGCTTTCTTT. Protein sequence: CASRYRDRPNTEAFF.

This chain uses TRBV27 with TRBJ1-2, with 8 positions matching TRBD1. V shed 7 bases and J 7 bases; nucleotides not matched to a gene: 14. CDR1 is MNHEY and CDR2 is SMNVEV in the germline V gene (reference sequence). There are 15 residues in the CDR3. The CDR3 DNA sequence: TGTGCCAGCACCTGGGAGGCAGGGGGCCTTTTTGGCTACACCTTC. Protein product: CASTWEAGGLFGYTF.

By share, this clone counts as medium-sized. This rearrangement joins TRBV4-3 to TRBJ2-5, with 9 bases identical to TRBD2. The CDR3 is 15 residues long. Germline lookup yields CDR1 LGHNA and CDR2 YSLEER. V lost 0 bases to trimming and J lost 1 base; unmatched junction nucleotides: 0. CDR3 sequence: CASSQERGGQETQYF. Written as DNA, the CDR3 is TGCGCCAGCAGCCAAGAGCGGGGGGGCCAAGAGACCCAGTACTTC.

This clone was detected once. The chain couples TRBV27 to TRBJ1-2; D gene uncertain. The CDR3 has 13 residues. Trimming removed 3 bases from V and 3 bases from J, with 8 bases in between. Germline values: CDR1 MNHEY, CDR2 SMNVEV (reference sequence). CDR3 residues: CASSLAADYGYTF. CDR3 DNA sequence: TGTGCCAGCAGTTTGGCGGCAGACTATGGCTACACCTTC.

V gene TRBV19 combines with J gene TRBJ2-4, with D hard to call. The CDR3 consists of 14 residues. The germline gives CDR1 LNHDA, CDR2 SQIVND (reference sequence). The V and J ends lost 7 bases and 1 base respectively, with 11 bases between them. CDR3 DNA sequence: TGTGCCAGTACGGAGCTATTTGCCAAAAACATTCAGTACTTC. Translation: CASTELFAKNIQYF.